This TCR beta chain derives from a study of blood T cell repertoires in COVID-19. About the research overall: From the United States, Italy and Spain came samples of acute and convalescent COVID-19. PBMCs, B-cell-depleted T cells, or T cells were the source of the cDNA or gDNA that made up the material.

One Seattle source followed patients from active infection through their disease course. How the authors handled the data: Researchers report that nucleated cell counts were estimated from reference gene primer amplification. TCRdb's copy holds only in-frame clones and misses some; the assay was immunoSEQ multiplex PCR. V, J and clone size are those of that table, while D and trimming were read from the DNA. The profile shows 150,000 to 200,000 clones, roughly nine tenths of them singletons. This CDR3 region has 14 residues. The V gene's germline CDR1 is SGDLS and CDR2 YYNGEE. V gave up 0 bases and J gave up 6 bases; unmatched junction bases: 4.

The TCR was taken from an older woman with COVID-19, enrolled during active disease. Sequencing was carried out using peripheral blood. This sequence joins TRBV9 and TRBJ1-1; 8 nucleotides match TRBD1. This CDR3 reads CASSVGTGRAEAFF. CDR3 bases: TGTGCCAGCAGCGTAGGGACAGGGAGGGCTGAAGCTTTCTTT.